The clone carrying this TCR beta chain qualifies as medium-sized. Its target is not known. These data belong to a study of T cells in localized non-small cell lung cancer. Whole-study findings and limits: Maximal T cell clonality occurred in uninvolved adjacent lung, with tumor ranking below it. Greater T cell density in blood accompanied longer overall survival. Adjacent lung held a median roughly 56 of the top 100 tumor clones.

Sequencing was performed with immunoSEQ multiplex PCR; in TCRdb, only in-frame clones are kept and a portion is missing. Of thousands of clones listed, roughly 30% are singletons. The CDR3 has 15 amino acids. This rearrangement joins TRBV1 to TRBJ2-5; TRBD1 is the table's D call and was not checked against the DNA. TRBV1 represents a pseudogene. This receptor was identified in a man aged 18-55 years with stage I lung adenocarcinoma. The sample in question was lung tumor tissue, obtained before any cancer treatment. In DNA form, the CDR3 reads TGCGCCAGCAGCTCTCGGACAGGGATGTTTGAGACCCAGTACTTC. It encodes CASSSRTGMFETQYF.